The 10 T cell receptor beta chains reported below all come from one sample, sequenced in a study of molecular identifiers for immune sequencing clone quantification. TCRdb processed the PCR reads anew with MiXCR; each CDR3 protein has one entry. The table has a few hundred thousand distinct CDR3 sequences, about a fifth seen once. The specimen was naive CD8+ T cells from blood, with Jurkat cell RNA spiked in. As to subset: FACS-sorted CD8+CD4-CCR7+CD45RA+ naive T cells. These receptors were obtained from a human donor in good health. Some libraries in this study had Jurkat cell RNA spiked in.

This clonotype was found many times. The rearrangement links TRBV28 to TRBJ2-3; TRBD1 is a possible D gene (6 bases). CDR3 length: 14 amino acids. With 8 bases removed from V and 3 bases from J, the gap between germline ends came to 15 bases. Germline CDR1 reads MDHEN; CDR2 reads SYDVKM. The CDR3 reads CASEDRERTDTQYF. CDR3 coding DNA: TGTGCCAGCGAGGACAGAGAAAGAACAGATACGCAGTATTTT.

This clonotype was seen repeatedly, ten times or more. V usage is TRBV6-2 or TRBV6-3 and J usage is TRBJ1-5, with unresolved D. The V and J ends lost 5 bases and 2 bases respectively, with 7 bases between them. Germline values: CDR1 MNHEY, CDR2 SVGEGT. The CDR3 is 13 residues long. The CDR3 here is CASSQWGNQPQHF. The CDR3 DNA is TGTGCCAGCAGTCAATGGGGCAATCAGCCCCAGCATTTT.

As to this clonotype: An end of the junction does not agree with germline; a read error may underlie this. The CDR3 loop is CTSSYSGYQETQYF. CDR3 nucleotides: TGTACCAGCAGTTACAGCGGGTACCAAGAGACCCAGTACTTC. This chain links TRBV6-2 or TRBV6-3 with TRBJ2-5; tentative D call: TRBD2 (6 bases). Looked up from germline, CDR1 is MNHEY and CDR2 is SVGEGT. The CDR3 is made up of 14 amino acids.

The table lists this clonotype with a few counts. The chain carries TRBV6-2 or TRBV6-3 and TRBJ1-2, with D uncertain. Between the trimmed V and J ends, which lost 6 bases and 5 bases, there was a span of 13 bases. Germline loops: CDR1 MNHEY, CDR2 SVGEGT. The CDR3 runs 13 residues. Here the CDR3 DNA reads TGTGCCAGCAGCCCGGGAGGAGTTTATGGCTACACCTTC. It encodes CASSPGGVYGYTF.

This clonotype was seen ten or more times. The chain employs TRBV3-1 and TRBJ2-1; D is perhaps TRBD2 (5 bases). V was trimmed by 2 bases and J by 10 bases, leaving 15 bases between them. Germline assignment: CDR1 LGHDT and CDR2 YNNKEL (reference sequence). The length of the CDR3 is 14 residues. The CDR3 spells CASSQQQRTLEQFF. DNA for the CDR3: TGTGCCAGCAGCCAACAGCAGCGGACTTTGGAGCAGTTCTTC.

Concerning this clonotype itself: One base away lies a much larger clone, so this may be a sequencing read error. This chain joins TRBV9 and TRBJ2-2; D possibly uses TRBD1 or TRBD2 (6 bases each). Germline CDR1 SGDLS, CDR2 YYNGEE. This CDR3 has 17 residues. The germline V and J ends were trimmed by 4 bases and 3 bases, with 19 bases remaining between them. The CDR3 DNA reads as TGTGCCAGCAGCCTTTCAGGGGAGGCGTTCGACACCGGGGAGCTGTTTTTT. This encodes CASSLSGEAFDTGELFF.

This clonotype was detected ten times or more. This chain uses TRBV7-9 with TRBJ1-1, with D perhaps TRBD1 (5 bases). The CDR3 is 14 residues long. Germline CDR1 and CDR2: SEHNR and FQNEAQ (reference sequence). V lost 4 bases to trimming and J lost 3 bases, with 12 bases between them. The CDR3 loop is CASSSRQGYTEAFF. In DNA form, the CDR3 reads TGTGCCAGCAGCTCCCGGCAGGGTTACACTGAAGCTTTCTTT.

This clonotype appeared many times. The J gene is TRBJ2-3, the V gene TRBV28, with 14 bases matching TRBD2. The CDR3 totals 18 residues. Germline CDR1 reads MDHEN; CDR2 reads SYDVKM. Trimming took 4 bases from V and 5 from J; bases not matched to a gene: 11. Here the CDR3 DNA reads TGTGCCAGCAGTTCAGCCATAGGACTAGCGGGAGGAGAAGATACGCAGTATTTT. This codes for CASSSAIGLAGGEDTQYF.

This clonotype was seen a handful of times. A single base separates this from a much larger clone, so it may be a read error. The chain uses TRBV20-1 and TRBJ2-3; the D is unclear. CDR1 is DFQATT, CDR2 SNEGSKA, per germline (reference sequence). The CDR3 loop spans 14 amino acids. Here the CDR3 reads CSAEDTTGTDAQYF. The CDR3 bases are TGCAGTGCCGAAGACACTACGGGCACAGATGCGCAGTATTTT.

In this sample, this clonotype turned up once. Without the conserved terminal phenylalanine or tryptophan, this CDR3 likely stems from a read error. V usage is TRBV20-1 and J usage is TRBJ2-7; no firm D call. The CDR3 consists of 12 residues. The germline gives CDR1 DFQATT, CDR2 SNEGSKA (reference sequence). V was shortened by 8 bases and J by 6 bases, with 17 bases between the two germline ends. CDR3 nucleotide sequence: TGCAGTCCGAAGCCCTCCGGAACCGAGCAGTACCTC. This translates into CSPKPSGTEQYL.